Following are 28 T cell receptor beta chains from one sample sequenced in a study of blood T cell repertoires in COVID-19. Measured with immunoSEQ multiplex PCR; TCRdb has only the in-frame clones, and not every one. The sample includes some 150,000 clones, roughly 88% of them seen just once. Sequencing was performed on peripheral blood. These receptors originate from a woman between 45 and 65 years old with acute or convalescent COVID-19.

This rearrangement joins TRBV7-2 to TRBJ1-2; D perhaps matches TRBD1 (6 bases). The germline gives CDR1 SGHTA, CDR2 FQGNSA. The CDR3 is made up of 15 amino acids. V gave up 4 bases and J gave up 4 bases, with 16 bases separating them. The CDR3 sequence: CASSSKTGKGYGYTF. Here the CDR3 DNA reads TGTGCCAGCAGCTCGAAAACAGGGAAAGGCTATGGCTACACCTTC.

V is TRBV10-3 and J is TRBJ1-1; the match to TRBD1 covers 8 bases. Looked up from germline, CDR1 is ENHRY and CDR2 is SYGVKD. With 3 bases clipped from V and 5 bases from J, the junction kept 5 bases outside the gene matches. CDR3 length equals 14 residues. The CDR3 is CAISEMDRVTEAFF. Written as DNA, the CDR3 is TGTGCCATCAGTGAAATGGACAGGGTGACTGAAGCTTTCTTT.

The rearrangement links TRBV5-4 to TRBJ2-5; TRBD1 matches 9 bases. The V gene's germline CDR1 is SGHNT and CDR2 YYREEE (reference sequence). V dropped 3 bases and J dropped 2; count of bases not matched to a gene: 2. This CDR3 spans 14 amino acids. CDR3 region: CASSSGTGQETQYF. The CDR3 DNA reads TGTGCCAGCAGCTCCGGGACAGGGCAAGAGACCCAGTACTTC. The full variable domain, its missing parts supplied by reference TRBV5-4 and TRBJ2-5, is ETGVTQSPTHLIKTRGQQVTLRCSSQSGHNTVSWYQQALGQGPQFIFQYYREEENGRGNFPPRFSGLQFPNYSSELNVNALELDDSALYLCASSSGTGQETQYFGPGTRLLVL.

This sequence joins TRBV4-2 and TRBJ2-5; 12 bases map to TRBD2. This CDR3 is built from 15 residues. Trimming at V came to 1 base and at J to 5 bases, leaving 2 bases not matched to a gene. Germline V CDR1 and CDR2: LGHNA, YNFKEQ. The CDR3 here is CASSQVLAGGETQYF. The CDR3 DNA sequence: TGTGCCAGCAGCCAAGTTCTAGCGGGAGGGGAGACCCAGTACTTC.

The gene calls are TRBV5-4 and TRBJ2-7; the match to TRBD2 covers 7 bases. Germline V gene sequence: CDR1 SGHNT, CDR2 YYREEE (reference sequence). V trimming: 3 bases; J trimming: 7 bases; junction bases outside the gene matches: 4. This CDR3 contains 12 residues. DNA of the CDR3: TGTGCCAGCAGCTCCTGGGGGGGGGAGCAGTACTTC. Protein sequence: CASSSWGGEQYF.

Only a few counts were recorded for this clone. The chain couples TRBV29-1 to TRBJ2-3; possible D gene TRBD2, 5 bases. This CDR3 is built from 14 residues. Germline values: CDR1 SQVTM, CDR2 ANQGSEA. V lost 5 bases to trimming and J lost 1 base, with 13 bases between them. CDR3 sequence reads: CSVLAFGGTDTQYF. The DNA for the CDR3 is TGCAGCGTTCTGGCCTTCGGGGGCACAGATACGCAGTATTTT.

The chain carries TRBV7-6 and TRBJ2-7; TRBD2 agrees at 12 bases. There are 16 residues in the CDR3. Per the germline V gene, CDR1 is SGHVS and CDR2 is FNYEAQ. Trimming cost V 5 bases and J 4 bases; bases outside gene matches: 9. The CDR3 DNA reads as TGTGCCAGCAGCCCTATGACTAGCGGGAGTAGATACGAGCAGTACTTC. It is translated as CASSPMTSGSRYEQYF.

The V and J genes are TRBV27 and TRBJ1-5; weak D call: TRBD1 (6 bases). The CDR3 length is 14 residues. V shed 5 bases and J shed 3 bases, with 11 bases lying between them. The germline CDR1 and CDR2 sequences are MNHEY and SMNVEV (reference sequence). CDR3 loop: CASSRRDTNQPQHF. In DNA form, the CDR3 reads TGTGCCAGCAGTCGTCGGGACACCAATCAGCCCCAGCATTTT.

The chain is built from TRBV19 and TRBJ1-2; D gene unclear. This CDR3 comprises 12 residues. Germline V gene data show CDR1 as LNHDA and CDR2 as SQIVND (reference sequence). Trimming pared 7 bases from V and 6 bases from J, leaving 12 bases between. CDR3 DNA sequence: TGTGCCAGTAACCGGGGATCACATGGCTACACCTTC. Translated: CASNRGSHGYTF.

This clone was seen a single time. This chain uses TRBV5-6 with TRBJ1-2, with TRBD1 matching 8 bases. The CDR3 runs 16 residues. Trimming at V came to 0 bases and at J to 6 bases, leaving 10 bases not matched to a gene. The germline V gene has CDR1 SGHDT and CDR2 YYEEEE. CDR3 loop: CASSLGGQATADGYTF. DNA of the CDR3: TGTGCCAGCAGCTTGGGGGGACAGGCCACCGCGGATGGCTACACCTTC.

This chain links TRBV27 with TRBJ1-6, with no clear D. This CDR3 is built from 14 residues. Looked up from germline, CDR1 is MNHEY and CDR2 is SMNVEV (reference sequence). The V gene lost 4 bases and the J gene lost 7 bases, with 11 bases spanning the gap. The DNA of the CDR3 is TGTGCCAGCAGTTATGCAGCGATCAATTCACCCCTCCACTTT. It translates to CASSYAAINSPLHF.

The chain uses TRBV19 and TRBJ1-2; D perhaps matches TRBD1 (6 bases). The CDR3 consists of 15 residues. CDR1 LNHDA and CDR2 SQIVND come from the germline V gene (reference sequence). Deletions cut 10 bases from V and 0 bases from J, with 18 bases between. Here the CDR3 reads CATRRGDIANYGYTF. The CDR3 DNA sequence: TGTGCCACCCGGCGTGGGGACATAGCTAACTATGGCTACACCTTC.

The genes are TRBV4-3 and TRBJ1-4, with D possibly matching TRBD1 (6 bases). The CDR3 has 15 amino acids. Germline values: CDR1 LGHNA, CDR2 YSLEER. Deletions cut 4 bases from V and 5 bases from J, with 14 bases between. The CDR3 loop reads CASSRDRTENEKLFF. CDR3 bases: TGCGCCAGCAGCCGCGATAGGACAGAAAATGAAAAACTGTTTTTT.

This clone was seen once. The gene calls are TRBV18 and TRBJ1-6; D unclear. Between the trimmed V and J ends, which lost 1 base and 6 bases, there was a span of 7 bases. Germline V lookup: CDR1 KGHSH, CDR2 LQKENI. This CDR3 is built from 14 residues. The CDR3 spells CASSPLRSNSPLHF. The CDR3 DNA follows: TGTGCCAGCTCACCACTGAGGAGTAATTCACCCCTCCACTTT. Complete variable domain (other parts from reference TRBV18 and TRBJ1-6): NAGVMQNPRHLVRRRGQEARLRCSPMKGHSHVYWYRQLPEEGLKFMVYLQKENIIDESGMPKERFSAEFPKEGPSILRIQQVVRGDSAAYFCASSPLRSNSPLHFGNGTRLTVT.

This clone occurred once. The V gene is TRBV7-2, the J gene TRBJ1-1, with TRBD1 as a possible D gene (5 bases). This CDR3 contains 13 residues. V was cut by 5 bases and J by 4 bases, with 11 bases left in between. Germline V gene lookup returns CDR1 SGHTA and CDR2 FQGNSA. CDR3 DNA: TGTGCCAGCAGCCAGAGCAGGGTCACTGAAGCTTTCTTT. Residues: CASSQSRVTEAFF. The entire variable domain, with the rest obtained from reference TRBV7-2 and TRBJ1-1, is as follows: GAGVSQSPSNKVTEKGKDVELRCDPISGHTALYWYRQSLGQGLEFLIYFQGNSAPDKSGLPSDRFSAERTGGSVSTLTIQRTQQEDSAVYLCASSQSRVTEAFFGQGTRLTVV.

The chain has TRBV19 and TRBJ1-2, with TRBD1 matching 8 bases. The V segment lost 4 bases and the J segment 2 bases; nucleotides outside the gene matches: 9. Germline CDR1 and CDR2: LNHDA and SQIVND (reference sequence). The length of the CDR3 is 16 residues. The CDR3 protein is CASSTQGAGTNYGYTF. The CDR3 DNA sequence: TGTGCCAGTAGTACCCAGGGGGCAGGTACCAACTATGGCTACACCTTC. The entire variable domain, with the rest obtained from reference TRBV19 and TRBJ1-2, is as follows: DGGITQSPKYLFRKEGQNVTLSCEQNLNHDAMYWYRQDPGQGLRLIYYSQIVNDFQKGDIAEGYSVSREKKESFPLTVTSAQKNPTAFYLCASSTQGAGTNYGYTFGSGTRLTVV.

This chain uses TRBV27 with TRBJ2-3; TRBD2 agrees at 8 bases. This CDR3 contains 15 residues. The V gene's germline CDR1 is MNHEY and CDR2 SMNVEV (reference sequence). The J segment lost 2 bases and the V segment lost 8 bases, leaving 9 bases of the junction unmatched. For the CDR3, the DNA is TGTGCCAGCCGCGCGGGGGGCCCTCCCACAGATACGCAGTATTTT. Its protein is CASRAGGPPTDTQYF.

This clone was observed a handful of times. The V gene is TRBV6-2 or TRBV6-3, the J gene TRBJ1-5, with no clear D. V shed 3 bases and J shed 5 bases, with 8 bases lying between them. The CDR3 totals 13 residues. Looked up from germline, CDR1 is MNHEY and CDR2 is SVGEGT. CDR3 residues: CASSYTVDQPQHF. DNA for the CDR3: TGTGCCAGCAGTTATACAGTTGATCAGCCCCAGCATTTT.

In its sample, this clone was seen once. The chain has TRBV6-5 and TRBJ2-1; D perhaps matches TRBD1 (6 bases). The CDR3 contains 15 residues. Germline values: CDR1 MNHEY, CDR2 SVGAGI. Trimming pared 6 bases from V and 7 bases from J, leaving 19 bases between. The CDR3 region is CASSPGVTGGNEQFF. CDR3 nucleotide sequence: TGTGCCAGCAGCCCAGGGGTGACGGGCGGGAATGAGCAGTTCTTC.

V gene TRBV11-2 combines with J gene TRBJ1-2; 8 nucleotides match TRBD1. From germline, CDR1 is SGHAT and CDR2 FQNNGV. The CDR3 length is 14 residues. V trimming: 5 bases; J trimming: 6 bases; junction bases outside the gene matches: 8. CDR3 sequence reads: CASSRQGSADGYTF. The CDR3 region has the DNA TGTGCCAGCAGCCGACAGGGGAGCGCCGATGGCTACACCTTC.

The chain recombines TRBV4-2 with TRBJ2-1; 9 positions agree with TRBD2. The germline CDR1 and CDR2 sequences are LGHNA and YNFKEQ. The CDR3 has 19 amino acids. Trimming removed 0 bases from V and 6 bases from J; junction bases left unmatched: 15. CDR3 nucleotides: TGTGCCAGCAGCCAAGATATCATTGGTAGTAGCGGGAGACCCAATGAGCAGTTCTTC. Its translation: CASSQDIIGSSGRPNEQFF.

This chain joins TRBV24-1 and TRBJ2-6; D is possibly TRBD1 (6 bases). Trimming took 6 bases from V and 2 from J, leaving 19 bases between them. CDR3 length: 18 amino acids. The germline V gene has CDR1 KGHDR and CDR2 SFDVKD. The chain's CDR3 is CATSPTTGLSAGANVLTF. The CDR3 DNA sequence: TGTGCCACCAGTCCGACGACAGGACTGTCGGCTGGGGCCAACGTCCTGACTTTC.

This clone was picked up a small number of times. The chain recombines TRBV6-2 or TRBV6-3 with TRBJ1-2, with D maybe TRBD1 (6 bases). The germline V gene has CDR1 MNHEY and CDR2 SVGEGT. Trimming shortened V by 0 bases and J by 0 bases, and 17 bases separated the two germline ends. The CDR3 totals 18 residues. The CDR3 DNA is TGTGCCAGCAGTTACTCGACCAGGGGCCTCGGGACTAACTATGGCTACACCTTC. This sequence encodes CASSYSTRGLGTNYGYTF.

The chain combines TRBV12-5 with TRBJ1-2; D is unclear. Germline lookup yields CDR1 LGHNT and CDR2 FRNRAP. V dropped 2 bases and J dropped 4 bases, with 20 bases sitting between them. The CDR3 is 17 residues long. Here the CDR3 DNA reads TGTGCTAGTGGTTTGTACCCCACGCGGAGTTCTGTCTATGGCTACACCTTC. The encoded protein is CASGLYPTRSSVYGYTF.

This clone showed up just a few times. This rearrangement joins TRBV19 to TRBJ1-2; D unresolved. Germline CDR1 and CDR2: LNHDA and SQIVND (reference sequence). This CDR3 contains 12 residues. Trimming took 10 bases from V and 5 from J, leaving 14 bases between them. The CDR3 DNA reads as TGTGCCACGACCGACACGAATTATGGCTACACCTTC. Its protein is CATTDTNYGYTF.

J is TRBJ2-3 and V is TRBV19; the D gene is possibly TRBD1 (5 bases). From germline, CDR1 is LNHDA and CDR2 SQIVND (reference sequence). The CDR3 is made up of 14 amino acids. V lost 3 bases and J 6 bases, leaving 13 bases between the germline ends. This chain's CDR3 is CASSMVPPGDTQYF. The CDR3 coding sequence is TGTGCCAGTAGTATGGTCCCCCCAGGGGATACGCAGTATTTT.

This clone was observed a handful of times. V and J are TRBV25-1 and TRBJ2-2; TRBD2 might be the D (5 bases). Trimming removed 6 bases from V and 9 bases from J, with 8 bases in between. This CDR3 is 11 amino acids long. Germline V gives CDR1 MGHDK, CDR2 SYGVNS. CDR3 sequence: CASSPGRELFF. The DNA of the CDR3 is TGTGCCAGCAGCCCGGGGAGGGAGCTGTTTTTT.

This chain links TRBV7-9 with TRBJ2-2, with D possibly TRBD2 on 6 matching bases. The CDR3 sequence is 15 residues long. Trimming took off 2 bases at V and 0 bases at J, with 7 bases between the two ends. The germline V gene has CDR1 SEHNR and CDR2 FQNEAQ (reference sequence). This CDR3 reads CASSLRGANTGELFF. The CDR3 DNA is TGTGCCAGCAGCTTACGCGGGGCGAACACCGGGGAGCTGTTTTTT.